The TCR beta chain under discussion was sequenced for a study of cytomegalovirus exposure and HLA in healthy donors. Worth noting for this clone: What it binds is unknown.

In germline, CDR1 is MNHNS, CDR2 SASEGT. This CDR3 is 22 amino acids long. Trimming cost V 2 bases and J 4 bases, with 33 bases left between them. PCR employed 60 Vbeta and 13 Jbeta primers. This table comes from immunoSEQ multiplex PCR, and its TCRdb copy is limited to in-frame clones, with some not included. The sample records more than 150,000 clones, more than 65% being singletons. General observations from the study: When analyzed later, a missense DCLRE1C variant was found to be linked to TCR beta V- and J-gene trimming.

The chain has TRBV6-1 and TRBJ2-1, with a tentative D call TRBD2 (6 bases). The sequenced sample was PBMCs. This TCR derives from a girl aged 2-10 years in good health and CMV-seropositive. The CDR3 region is CASSERRLGFRVRDHEYNEQFF. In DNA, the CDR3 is TGTGCCAGCAGTGAACGAAGATTGGGCTTCAGGGTGCGGGATCATGAATACAATGAGCAGTTCTTC.